This T cell receptor (beta chain) derives from a study of PD-L1 blockade in urothelial cancer. The wider study: Atezolizumab at 1,200 mg intravenously every 3 weeks was started by patients at some point between 2014 and 2016.

Repertoires were generated with immunoSEQ multiplex PCR, while TCRdb's copy carries only in-frame clones and drops some. The repertoire holds tens of thousands of clones, with approximately 91% as singletons. The time point was: peripheral blood 6 weeks after treatment start. The CDR3 runs to 15 residues. The germline V gene encodes CDR1 MDHEN and CDR2 SYDVKM. Trimming pared 3 bases from V and 1 base from J, leaving 12 bases between. V gene TRBV28 combines with J gene TRBJ1-1; a possible D gene is TRBD1 (5 bases). The sequence was collected from a man aged 60 to 75 with urothelial cancer. The material sequenced was PBMCs, taken around atezolizumab (anti-PD-L1) treatment. CDR3 sequence reads: CASSLTAPPNTEAFF. Written as DNA, the CDR3 is TGTGCCAGCAGTTTGACAGCACCGCCGAACACTGAAGCTTTCTTT.